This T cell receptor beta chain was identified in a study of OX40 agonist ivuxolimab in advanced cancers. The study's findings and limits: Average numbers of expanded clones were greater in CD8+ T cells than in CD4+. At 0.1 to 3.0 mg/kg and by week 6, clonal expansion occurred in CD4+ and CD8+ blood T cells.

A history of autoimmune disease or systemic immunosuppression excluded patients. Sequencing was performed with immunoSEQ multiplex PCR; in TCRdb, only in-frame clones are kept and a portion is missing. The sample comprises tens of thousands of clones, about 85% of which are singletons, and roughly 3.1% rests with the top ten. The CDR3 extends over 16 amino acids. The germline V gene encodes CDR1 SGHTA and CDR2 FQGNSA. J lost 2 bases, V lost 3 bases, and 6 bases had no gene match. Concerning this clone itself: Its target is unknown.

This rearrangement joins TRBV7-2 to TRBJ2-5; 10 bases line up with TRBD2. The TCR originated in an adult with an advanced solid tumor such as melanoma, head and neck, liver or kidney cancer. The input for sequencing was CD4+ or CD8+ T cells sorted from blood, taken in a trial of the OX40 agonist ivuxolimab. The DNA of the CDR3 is TGTGCCAGCAGCTTCTCTAGCGGGGGTGGGCAAGAGACCCAGTACTTC. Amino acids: CASSFSSGGGQETQYF.